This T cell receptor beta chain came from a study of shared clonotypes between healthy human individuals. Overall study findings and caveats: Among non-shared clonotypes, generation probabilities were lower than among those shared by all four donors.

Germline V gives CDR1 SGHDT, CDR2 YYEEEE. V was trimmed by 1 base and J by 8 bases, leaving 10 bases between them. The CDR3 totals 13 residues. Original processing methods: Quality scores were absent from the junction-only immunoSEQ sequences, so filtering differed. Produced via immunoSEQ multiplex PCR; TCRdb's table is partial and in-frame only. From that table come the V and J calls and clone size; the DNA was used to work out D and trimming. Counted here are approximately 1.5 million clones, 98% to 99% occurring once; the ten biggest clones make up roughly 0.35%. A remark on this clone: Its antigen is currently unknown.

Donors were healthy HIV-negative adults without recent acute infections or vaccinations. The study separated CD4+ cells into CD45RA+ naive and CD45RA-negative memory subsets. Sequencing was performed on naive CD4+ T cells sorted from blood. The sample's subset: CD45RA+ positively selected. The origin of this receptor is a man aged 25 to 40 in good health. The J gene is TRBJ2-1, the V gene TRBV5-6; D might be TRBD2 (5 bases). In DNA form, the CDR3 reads TGTGCCAGCAGCTTGACTAGTCAGGATGAGCAGTTCTTC. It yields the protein CASSLTSQDEQFF.